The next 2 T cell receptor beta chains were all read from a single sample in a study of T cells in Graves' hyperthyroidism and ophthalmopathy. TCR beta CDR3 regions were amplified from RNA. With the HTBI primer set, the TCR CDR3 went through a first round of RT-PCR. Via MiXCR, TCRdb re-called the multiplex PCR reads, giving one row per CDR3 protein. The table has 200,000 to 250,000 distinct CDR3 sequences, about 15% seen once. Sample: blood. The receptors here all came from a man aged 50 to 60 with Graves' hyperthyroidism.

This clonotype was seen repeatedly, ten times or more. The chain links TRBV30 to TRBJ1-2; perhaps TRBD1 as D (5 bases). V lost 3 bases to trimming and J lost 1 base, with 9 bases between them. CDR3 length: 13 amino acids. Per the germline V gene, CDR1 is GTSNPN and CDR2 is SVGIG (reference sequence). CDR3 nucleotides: TGTGCCTGGAGGGAGACAGTTAACTATGGCTACACCTTC. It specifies CAWRETVNYGYTF.

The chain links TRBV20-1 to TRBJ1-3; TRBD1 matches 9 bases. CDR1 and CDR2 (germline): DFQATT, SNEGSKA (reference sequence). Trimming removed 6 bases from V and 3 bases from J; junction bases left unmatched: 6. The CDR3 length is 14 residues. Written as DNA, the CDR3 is TGCAGTGCGACACAGGGGGCCATTGGAAACACCATATATTTT. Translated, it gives CSATQGAIGNTIYF.